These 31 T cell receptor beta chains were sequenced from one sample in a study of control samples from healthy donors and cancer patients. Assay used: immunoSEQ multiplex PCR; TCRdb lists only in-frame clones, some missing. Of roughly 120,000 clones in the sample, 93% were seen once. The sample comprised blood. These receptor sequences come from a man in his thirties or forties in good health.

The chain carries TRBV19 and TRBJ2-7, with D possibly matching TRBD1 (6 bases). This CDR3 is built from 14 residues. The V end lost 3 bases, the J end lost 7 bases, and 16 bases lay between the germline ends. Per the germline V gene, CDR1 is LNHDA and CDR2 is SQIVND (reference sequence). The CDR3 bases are TGTGCCAGTAGTATGGGGGCTGGAAACAGGGAGCAGTACTTC. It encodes CASSMGAGNREQYF.

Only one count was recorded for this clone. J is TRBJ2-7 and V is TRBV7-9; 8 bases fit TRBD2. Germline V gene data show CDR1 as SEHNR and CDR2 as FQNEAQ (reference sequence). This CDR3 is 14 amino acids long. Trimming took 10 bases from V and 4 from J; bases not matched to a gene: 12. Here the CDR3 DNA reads TGTGCCACCCGGGGGGGGGCAGGGGCTTACGAGCAGTACTTC. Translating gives CATRGGAGAYEQYF.

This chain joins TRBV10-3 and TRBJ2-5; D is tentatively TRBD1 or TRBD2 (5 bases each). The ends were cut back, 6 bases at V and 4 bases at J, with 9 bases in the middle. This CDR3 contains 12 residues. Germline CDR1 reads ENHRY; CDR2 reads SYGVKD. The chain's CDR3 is CAIRGDGETQYF. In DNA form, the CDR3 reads TGTGCCATCAGGGGGGACGGAGAGACCCAGTACTTC.

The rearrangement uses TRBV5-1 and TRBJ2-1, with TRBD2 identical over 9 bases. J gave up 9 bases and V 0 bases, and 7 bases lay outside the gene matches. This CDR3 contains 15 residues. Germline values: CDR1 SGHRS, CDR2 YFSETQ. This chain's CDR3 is CASSLAGGGAVEQFF. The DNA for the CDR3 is TGCGCCAGCAGCTTGGCAGGCGGGGGGGCCGTTGAGCAGTTCTTC.

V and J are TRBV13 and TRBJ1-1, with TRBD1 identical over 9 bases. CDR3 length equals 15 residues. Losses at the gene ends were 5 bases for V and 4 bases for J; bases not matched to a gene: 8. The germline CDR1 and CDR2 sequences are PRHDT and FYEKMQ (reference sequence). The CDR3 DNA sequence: TGTGCCAGCAGCGAAAACAGGGGGCGAAGCACTGAAGCTTTCTTT. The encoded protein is CASSENRGRSTEAFF. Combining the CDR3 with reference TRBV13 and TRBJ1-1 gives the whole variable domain AAGVIQSPRHLIKEKRETATLKCYPIPRHDTVYWYQQGPGQDPQFLISFYEKMQSDKGSIPDRFSAQQFSDYHSELNMSSLELGDSALYFCASSENRGRSTEAFFGQGTRLTVV.

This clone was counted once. The DNA of the CDR3 is TGTGCCAGCAGTGCGGCAGCGGGGGGGCACTACAATGAGCAGTTCTTC. As protein: CASSAAAGGHYNEQFF. The genes are TRBV25-1 and TRBJ2-1; TRBD2 matches 10 bases. This CDR3 region has 16 residues. Trimming removed 4 bases from V and 3 bases from J; junction bases left unmatched: 6. CDR1 is MGHDK, CDR2 SYGVNS, per germline. Full variable domain (outside the CDR3, taken from reference TRBV25-1 and TRBJ2-1): EADIYQTPRYLVIGTGKKITLECSQTMGHDKMYWYQQDPGMELHLIHYSYGVNSTEKGDLSSESTVSRIRTEHFPLTLESARPSHTSQYLCASSAAAGGHYNEQFFGPGTRLTVL.

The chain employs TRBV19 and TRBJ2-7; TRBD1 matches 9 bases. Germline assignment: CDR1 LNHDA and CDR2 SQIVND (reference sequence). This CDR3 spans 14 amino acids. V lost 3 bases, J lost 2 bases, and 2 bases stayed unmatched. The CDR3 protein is CASSIRTGAYEQYF. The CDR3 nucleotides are TGTGCCAGTAGTATTCGGACAGGGGCCTACGAGCAGTACTTC.

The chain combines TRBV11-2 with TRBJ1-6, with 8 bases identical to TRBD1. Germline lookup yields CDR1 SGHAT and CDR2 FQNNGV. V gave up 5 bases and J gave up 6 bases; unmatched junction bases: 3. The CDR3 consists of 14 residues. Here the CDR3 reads CASSPGQVNSPLHF. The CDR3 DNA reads TGTGCCAGCAGCCCGGGACAGGTTAATTCACCCCTCCACTTT. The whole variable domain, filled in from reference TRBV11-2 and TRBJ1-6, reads EAGVAQSPRYKIIEKRQSVAFWCNPISGHATLYWYQQILGQGPKLLIQFQNNGVVDDSQLPKDRFSAERLKGVDSTLKIQPAKLEDSAVYLCASSPGQVNSPLHFGNGTRLTVT.

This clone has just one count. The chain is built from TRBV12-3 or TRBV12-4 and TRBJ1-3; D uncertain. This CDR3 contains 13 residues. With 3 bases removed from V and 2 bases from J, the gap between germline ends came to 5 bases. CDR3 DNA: TGTGCCAGCAGTTTCCACCCTGGAAACACCATATATTTT. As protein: CASSFHPGNTIYF.

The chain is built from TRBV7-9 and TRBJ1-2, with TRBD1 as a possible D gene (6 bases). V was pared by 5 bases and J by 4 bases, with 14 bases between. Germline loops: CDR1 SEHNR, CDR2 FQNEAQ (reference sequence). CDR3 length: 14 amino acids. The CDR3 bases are TGTGCCAGCAGCCCGCCGGACAGCCCCTATGGCTACACCTTC. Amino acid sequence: CASSPPDSPYGYTF.

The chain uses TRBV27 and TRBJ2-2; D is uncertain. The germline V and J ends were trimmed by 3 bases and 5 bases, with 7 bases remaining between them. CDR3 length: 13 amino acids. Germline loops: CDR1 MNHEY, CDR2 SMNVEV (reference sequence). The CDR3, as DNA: TGTGCCAGCAGTTTGAGTCAGACCGGGGAGCTGTTTTTT. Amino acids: CASSLSQTGELFF.

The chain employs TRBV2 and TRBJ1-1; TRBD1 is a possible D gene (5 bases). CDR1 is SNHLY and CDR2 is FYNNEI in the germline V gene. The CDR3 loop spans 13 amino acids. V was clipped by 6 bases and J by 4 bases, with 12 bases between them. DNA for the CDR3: TGTGCCAGCAGGGGACGTTTGTCCACTGAAGCTTTCTTT. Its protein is CASRGRLSTEAFF. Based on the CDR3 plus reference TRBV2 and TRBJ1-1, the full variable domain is EPEVTQTPSHQVTQMGQEVILRCVPISNHLYFYWYRQILGQKVEFLVSFYNNEISEKSEIFDDQFSVERPDGSNFTLKIRSTKLEDSAMYFCASRGRLSTEAFFGQGTRLTVV.

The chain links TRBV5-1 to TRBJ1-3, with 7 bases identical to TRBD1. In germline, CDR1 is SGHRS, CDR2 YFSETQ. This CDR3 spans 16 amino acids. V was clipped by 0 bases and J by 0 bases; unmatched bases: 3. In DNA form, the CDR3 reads TGCGCCAGCAGCTTGGTGCAGGGGGTCTCTGGAAACACCATATATTTT. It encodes CASSLVQGVSGNTIYF. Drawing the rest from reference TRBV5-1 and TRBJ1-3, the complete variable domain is KAGVTQTPRYLIKTRGQQVTLSCSPISGHRSVSWYQQTPGQGLQFLFEYFSETQRNKGNFPGRFSGRQFSNSRSEMNVSTLELGDSALYLCASSLVQGVSGNTIYFGEGSWLTVV.

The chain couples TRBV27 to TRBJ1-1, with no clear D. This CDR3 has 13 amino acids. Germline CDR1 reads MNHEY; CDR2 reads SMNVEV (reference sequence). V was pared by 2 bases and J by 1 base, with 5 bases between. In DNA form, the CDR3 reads TGTGCCAGCAGTTTACTGGGGAACACTGAAGCTTTCTTT. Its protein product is CASSLLGNTEAFF.

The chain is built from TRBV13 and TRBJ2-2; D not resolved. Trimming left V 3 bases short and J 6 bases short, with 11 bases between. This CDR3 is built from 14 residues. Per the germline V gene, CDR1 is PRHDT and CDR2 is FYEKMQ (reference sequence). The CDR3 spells CASSLSGQSGELFF. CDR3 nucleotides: TGTGCCAGCAGCTTGAGTGGGCAATCCGGGGAGCTGTTTTTT.

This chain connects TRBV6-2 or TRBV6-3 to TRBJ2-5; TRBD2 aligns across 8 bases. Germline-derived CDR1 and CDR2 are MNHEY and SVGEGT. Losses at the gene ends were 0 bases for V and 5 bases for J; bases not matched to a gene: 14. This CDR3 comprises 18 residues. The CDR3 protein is CASSYSAQDRTSIETQYF. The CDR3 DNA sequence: TGTGCCAGCAGTTACTCAGCGCAAGACAGGACTAGCATTGAGACCCAGTACTTC.

The CDR3 DNA reads TGTGCCAGCAGCTTGATCCTGGGGAACACTGAAGCTTTCTTT. This encodes CASSLILGNTEAFF. The chain joins TRBV5-5 to TRBJ1-1; D unresolved. Germline CDR1 SGHKS, CDR2 YYEKEE (reference sequence). The V and J ends lost 1 base and 1 base respectively, with 8 bases between them. This CDR3 has 14 amino acids. Complete variable domain (other parts from reference TRBV5-5 and TRBJ1-1): DAGVTQSPTHLIKTRGQQVTLRCSPISGHKSVSWYQQVLGQGPQFIFQYYEKEERGRGNFPDRFSARQFPNYSSELNVNALLLGDSALYLCASSLILGNTEAFFGQGTRLTVV.

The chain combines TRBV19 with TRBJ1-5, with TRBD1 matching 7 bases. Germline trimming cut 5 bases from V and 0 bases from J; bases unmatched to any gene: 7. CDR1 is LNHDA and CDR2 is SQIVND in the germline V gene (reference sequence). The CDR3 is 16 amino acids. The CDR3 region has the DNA TGTGCCAGTAGTTTCTCAACAGGGGTTAGCAATCAGCCCCAGCATTTT. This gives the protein CASSFSTGVSNQPQHF.

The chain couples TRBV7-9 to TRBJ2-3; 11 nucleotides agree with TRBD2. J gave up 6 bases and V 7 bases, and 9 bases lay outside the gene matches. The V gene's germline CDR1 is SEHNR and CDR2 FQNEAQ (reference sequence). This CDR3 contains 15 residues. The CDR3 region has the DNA TGTGCCAGCACCCGAGGGCTAGCGGGGGGTGATACGCAGTATTTT. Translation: CASTRGLAGGDTQYF.

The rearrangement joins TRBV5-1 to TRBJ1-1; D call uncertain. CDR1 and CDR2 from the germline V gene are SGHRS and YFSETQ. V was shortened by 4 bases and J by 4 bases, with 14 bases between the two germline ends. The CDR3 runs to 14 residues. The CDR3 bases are TGCGCCAGCAGCCCCTTTCTAGGAGCCACTGAAGCTTTCTTT. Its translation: CASSPFLGATEAFF.

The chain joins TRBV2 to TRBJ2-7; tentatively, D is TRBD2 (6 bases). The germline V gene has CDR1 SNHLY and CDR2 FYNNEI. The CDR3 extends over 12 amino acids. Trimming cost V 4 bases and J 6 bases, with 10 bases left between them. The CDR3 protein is CASSAGTFEQYF. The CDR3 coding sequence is TGTGCCAGCAGTGCCGGGACTTTCGAGCAGTACTTC.

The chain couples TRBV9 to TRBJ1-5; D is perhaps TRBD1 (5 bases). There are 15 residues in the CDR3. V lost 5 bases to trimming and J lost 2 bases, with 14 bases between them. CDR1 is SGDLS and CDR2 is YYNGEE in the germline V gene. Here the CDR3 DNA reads TGTGCCAGCAGTCCCAGTTCGGGGGGCAATCAGCCCCAGCATTTT. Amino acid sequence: CASSPSSGGNQPQHF.

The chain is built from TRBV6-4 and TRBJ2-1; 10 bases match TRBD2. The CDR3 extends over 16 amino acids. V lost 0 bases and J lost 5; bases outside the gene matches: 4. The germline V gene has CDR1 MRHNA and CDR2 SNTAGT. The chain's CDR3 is CASSDSRTSGNNEQFF. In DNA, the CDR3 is TGTGCCAGCAGTGACTCAAGGACTAGCGGAAACAATGAGCAGTTCTTC.

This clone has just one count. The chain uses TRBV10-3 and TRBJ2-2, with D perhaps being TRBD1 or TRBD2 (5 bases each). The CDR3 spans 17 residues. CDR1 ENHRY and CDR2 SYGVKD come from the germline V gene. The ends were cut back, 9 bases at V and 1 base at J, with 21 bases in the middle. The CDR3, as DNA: TGTGCCATAGCCAAGGATTCCGGGACGGGGAACACCGGGGAGCTGTTTTTT. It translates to CAIAKDSGTGNTGELFF.

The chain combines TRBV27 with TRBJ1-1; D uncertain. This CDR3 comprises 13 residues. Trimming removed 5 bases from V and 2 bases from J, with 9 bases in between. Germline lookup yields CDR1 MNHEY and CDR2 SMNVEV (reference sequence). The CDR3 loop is CASSVGPNTEAFF. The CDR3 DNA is TGTGCCAGCAGTGTAGGCCCAAACACTGAAGCTTTCTTT.

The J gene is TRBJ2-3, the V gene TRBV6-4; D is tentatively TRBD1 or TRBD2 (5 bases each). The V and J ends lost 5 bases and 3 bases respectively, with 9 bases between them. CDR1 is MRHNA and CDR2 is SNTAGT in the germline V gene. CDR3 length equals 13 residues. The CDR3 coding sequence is TGTGCCAGCAGTTCGGGACCTACAGATACGCAGTATTTT. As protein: CASSSGPTDTQYF.

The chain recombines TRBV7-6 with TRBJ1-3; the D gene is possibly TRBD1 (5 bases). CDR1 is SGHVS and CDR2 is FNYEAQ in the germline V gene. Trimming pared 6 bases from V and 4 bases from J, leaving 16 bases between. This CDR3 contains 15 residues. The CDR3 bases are TGTGCCAGCAGAAAACGCTGGGGCCCCGGAAACACCATATATTTT. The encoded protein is CASRKRWGPGNTIYF.

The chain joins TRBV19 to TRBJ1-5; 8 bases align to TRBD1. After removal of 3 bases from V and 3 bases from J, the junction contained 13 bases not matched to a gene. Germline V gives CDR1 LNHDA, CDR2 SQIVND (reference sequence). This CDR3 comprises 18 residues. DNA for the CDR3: TGTGCCAGTAGTATTGCAGGGGGCGGGGCGAAATCCAATCAGCCCCAGCATTTT. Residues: CASSIAGGGAKSNQPQHF.

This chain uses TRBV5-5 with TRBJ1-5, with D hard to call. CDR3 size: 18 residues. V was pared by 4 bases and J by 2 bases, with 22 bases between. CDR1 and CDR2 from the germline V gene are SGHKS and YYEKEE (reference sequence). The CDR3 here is CASSLFPVGPGGNQPQHF. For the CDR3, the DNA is TGTGCCAGCAGCCTCTTCCCTGTGGGTCCGGGTGGCAATCAGCCCCAGCATTTT.

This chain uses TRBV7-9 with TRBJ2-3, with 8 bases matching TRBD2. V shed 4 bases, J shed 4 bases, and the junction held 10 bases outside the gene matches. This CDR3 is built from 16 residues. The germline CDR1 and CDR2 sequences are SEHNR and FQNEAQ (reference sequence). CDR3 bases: TGTGCCAGCAGCTCAAGCCAGGGACTAGACCCAGATACGCAGTATTTT. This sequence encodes CASSSSQGLDPDTQYF.

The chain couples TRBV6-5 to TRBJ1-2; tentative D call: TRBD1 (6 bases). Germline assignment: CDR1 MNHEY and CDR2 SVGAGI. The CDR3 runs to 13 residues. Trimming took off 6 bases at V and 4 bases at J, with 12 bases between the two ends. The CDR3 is CASSFTGLYGYTF. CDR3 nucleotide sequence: TGTGCCAGCAGCTTCACAGGGCTCTATGGCTACACCTTC.